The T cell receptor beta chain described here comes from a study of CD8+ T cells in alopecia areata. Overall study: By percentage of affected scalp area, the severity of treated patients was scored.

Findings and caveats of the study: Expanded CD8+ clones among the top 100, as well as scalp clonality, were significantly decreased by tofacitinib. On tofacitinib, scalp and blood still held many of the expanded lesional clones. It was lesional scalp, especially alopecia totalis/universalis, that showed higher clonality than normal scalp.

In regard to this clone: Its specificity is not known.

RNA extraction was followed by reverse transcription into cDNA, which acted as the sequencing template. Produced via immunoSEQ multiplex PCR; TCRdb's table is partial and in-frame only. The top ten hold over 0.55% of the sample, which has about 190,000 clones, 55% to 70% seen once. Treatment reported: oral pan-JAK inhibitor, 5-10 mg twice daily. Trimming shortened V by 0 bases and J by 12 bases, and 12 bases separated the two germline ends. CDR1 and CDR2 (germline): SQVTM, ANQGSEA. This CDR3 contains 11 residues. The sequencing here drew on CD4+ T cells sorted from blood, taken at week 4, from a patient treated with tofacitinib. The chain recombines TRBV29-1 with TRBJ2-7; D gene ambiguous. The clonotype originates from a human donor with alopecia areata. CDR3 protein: CSVEERDSMYF. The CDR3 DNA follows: TGCAGCGTTGAAGAAAGAGACTCCATGTACTTC.